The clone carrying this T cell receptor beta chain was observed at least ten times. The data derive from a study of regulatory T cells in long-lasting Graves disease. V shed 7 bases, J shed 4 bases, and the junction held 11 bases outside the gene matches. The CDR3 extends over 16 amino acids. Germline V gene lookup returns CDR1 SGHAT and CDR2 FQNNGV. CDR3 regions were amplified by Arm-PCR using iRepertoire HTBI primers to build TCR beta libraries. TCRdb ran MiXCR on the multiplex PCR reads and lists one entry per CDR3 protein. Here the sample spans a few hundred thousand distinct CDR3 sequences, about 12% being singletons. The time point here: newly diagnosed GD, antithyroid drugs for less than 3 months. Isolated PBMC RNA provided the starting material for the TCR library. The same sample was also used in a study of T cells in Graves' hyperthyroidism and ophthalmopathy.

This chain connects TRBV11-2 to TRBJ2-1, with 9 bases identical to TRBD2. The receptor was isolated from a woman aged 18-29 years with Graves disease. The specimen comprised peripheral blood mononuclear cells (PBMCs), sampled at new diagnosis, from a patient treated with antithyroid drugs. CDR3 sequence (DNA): TGTGCCAGCACCCGGCTAGGACTAGCGTCTTACAATGAGCAGTTCTTC. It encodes CASTRLGLASYNEQFF.